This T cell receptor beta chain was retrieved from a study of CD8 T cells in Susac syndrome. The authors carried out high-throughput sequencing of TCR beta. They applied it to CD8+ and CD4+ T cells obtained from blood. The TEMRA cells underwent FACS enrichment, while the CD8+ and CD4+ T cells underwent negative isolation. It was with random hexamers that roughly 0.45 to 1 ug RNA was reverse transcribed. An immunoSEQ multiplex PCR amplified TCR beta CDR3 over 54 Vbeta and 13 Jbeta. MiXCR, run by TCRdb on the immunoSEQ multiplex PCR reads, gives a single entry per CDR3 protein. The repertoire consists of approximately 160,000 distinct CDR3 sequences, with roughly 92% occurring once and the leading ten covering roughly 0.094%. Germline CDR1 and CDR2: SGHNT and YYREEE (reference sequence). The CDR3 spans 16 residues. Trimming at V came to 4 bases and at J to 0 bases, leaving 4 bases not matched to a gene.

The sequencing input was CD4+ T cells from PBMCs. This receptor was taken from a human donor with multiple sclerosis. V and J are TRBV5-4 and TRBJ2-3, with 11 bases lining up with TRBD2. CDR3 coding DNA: TGTGCCAGCAGCACGGGACTAGCGGTTAGCACAGATACGCAGTATTTT. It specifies CASSTGLAVSTDTQYF.